This T cell receptor (beta chain) was recovered during a study of cytomegalovirus exposure and HLA in healthy donors. Study-wide results and limits: Subsequent analysis of the 120 or so validation repertoires found a tendency for first-cohort TCR clusters to co-occur. The study flagged around 150 TCR beta chains as cytomegalovirus-associated.

Here immunoSEQ multiplex PCR was the method, and the copy in TCRdb shows in-frame clones only, minus some. The sample records about 130,000 clones, 80% to 90% being singletons. V lost 5 bases and J lost 12; bases outside the gene matches: 6. CDR3 length: 13 amino acids. Germline values: CDR1 PRHDT, CDR2 FYEKMQ (reference sequence). Points on this clone: Its antigen is still unknown.

The study drew the donors from its roughly 120-subject validation cohort, separate from the approximately 700-subject first cohort. The specimen sequenced was PBMCs. The TCR comes from a woman younger than 30 in good health and CMV-seropositive. The J gene is TRBJ1-6, the V gene TRBV13; the match to TRBD1 covers 8 bases. This chain's CDR3 is CASSVRGHIPLHF. The CDR3 bases are TGTGCCAGCAGCGTCAGGGGGCATATACCCCTCCACTTT.